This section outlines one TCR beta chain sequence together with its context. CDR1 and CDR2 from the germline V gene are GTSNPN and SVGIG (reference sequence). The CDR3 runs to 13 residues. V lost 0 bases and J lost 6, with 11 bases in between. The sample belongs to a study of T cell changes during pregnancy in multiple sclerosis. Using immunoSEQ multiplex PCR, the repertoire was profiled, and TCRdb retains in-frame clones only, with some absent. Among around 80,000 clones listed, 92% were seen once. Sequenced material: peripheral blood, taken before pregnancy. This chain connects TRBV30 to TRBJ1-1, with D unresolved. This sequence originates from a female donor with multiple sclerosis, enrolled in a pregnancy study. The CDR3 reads CAWSVGGISEAFF. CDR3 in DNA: TGTGCCTGGAGTGTGGGAGGGATCTCTGAAGCTTTCTTT.